These 23 T cell receptor beta chains originate from one sample sequenced in a study of shared clonotypes between healthy human individuals. This table comes from immunoSEQ multiplex PCR, and its TCRdb copy is limited to in-frame clones, with some not included. The sample comprises about 2.3 million clones, less than 95% of which are singletons, and roughly 0.34% rests with the top ten. Input material: naive CD4+ T cells from PBMCs. The subset here: CD45RA+ positively selected. These receptors were obtained from a man younger than 35 in good health. Some clones in this sample may be carry-over from other donors' samples.

The CDR3 sequence is CACQGPTYNSPLHF. The CDR3 DNA sequence: TGTGCCTGTCAGGGCCCGACGTATAATTCACCCCTCCACTTT. The V call is TRBV30, the J call TRBJ1-6, with a tentative D call TRBD1 (5 bases). From germline, CDR1 is GTSNPN and CDR2 SVGIG (reference sequence). Trimming removed 6 bases from V and 4 bases from J, with 13 bases in between. CDR3 size: 14 residues. Full variable domain (rest looked up from reference TRBV30 and TRBJ1-6): SQTIHQWPATLVQPVGSPLSLECTVEGTSNPNLYWYRQAAGRGLQLLFYSVGIGQISSEVPQNLSASRPQDRQFILSSKKLLLSDSGFYLCACQGPTYNSPLHFGNGTRLTVT.

The rearrangement joins TRBV5-4 to TRBJ2-3; no reliable D call. The CDR3 has 15 residues. From germline, CDR1 is SGHNT and CDR2 YYREEE (reference sequence). The V and J ends lost 2 bases and 5 bases respectively, with 15 bases between them. DNA for the CDR3: TGTGCCAGCAGCTTAGGGTCCTCAGCCCGAGATACGCAGTATTTT. Encoded protein: CASSLGSSARDTQYF.

The chain carries TRBV20-1 and TRBJ2-5; 7 nucleotides align to TRBD2. The trim removed 3 bases at V and 7 bases at J, leaving 2 bases unmatched. There are 11 residues in the CDR3. Germline-derived CDR1 and CDR2 are DFQATT and SNEGSKA (reference sequence). DNA for the CDR3: TGCAGTGCTAGCTGGGAGGGGACCCAGTACTTC. The encoded protein is CSASWEGTQYF.

The gene calls are TRBV19 and TRBJ2-1; TRBD2 matches 7 bases. CDR1 LNHDA and CDR2 SQIVND come from the germline V gene (reference sequence). CDR3 size: 15 residues. V gave up 5 bases and J gave up 8 bases; unmatched junction bases: 12. This CDR3 reads CASSSRGTTVDEQFF. The CDR3 bases are TGTGCCAGTAGTTCCCGTGGGACTACCGTTGATGAGCAGTTCTTC.

The chain has TRBV5-6 and TRBJ2-6; 9 bases line up with TRBD1. Germline loops: CDR1 SGHDT, CDR2 YYEEEE. The CDR3 runs to 17 residues. J lost 3 bases, V lost 2 bases, and 6 bases had no gene match. The CDR3: CASSFLQGAYGANVLTF. CDR3 nucleotides: TGTGCCAGCAGCTTCTTACAGGGGGCTTATGGGGCCAACGTCCTGACTTTC.

To note about this clone: The sample contains more than one DNA sequence encoding this CDR3. The chain employs TRBV18 and TRBJ1-1; 7 bases map to TRBD1. Germline-derived CDR1 and CDR2 are KGHSH and LQKENI. V lost 3 bases and J lost 8; bases outside the gene matches: 0. This CDR3 region has 11 residues. CDR3 sequence (DNA): TGTGCCAGCTCACCGGACAGGGAAGCTTTCTTT. Protein sequence: CASSPDREAFF.

The chain carries TRBV18 and TRBJ2-3; 7 bases are a match to TRBD2. CDR1 is KGHSH, CDR2 LQKENI, per germline. This CDR3 has 16 amino acids. The V gene end was trimmed by 6 bases and the J gene end by 0 bases; junction bases not matched to a gene: 9. The DNA of the CDR3 is TGTGCCAGCTCCCCGGGAGGAGGCGTAAGCACAGATACGCAGTATTTT. This sequence encodes CASSPGGGVSTDTQYF. The full variable domain, with the rest looked up from reference TRBV18 and TRBJ2-3, is NAGVMQNPRHLVRRRGQEARLRCSPMKGHSHVYWYRQLPEEGLKFMVYLQKENIIDESGMPKERFSAEFPKEGPSILRIQQVVRGDSAAYFCASSPGGGVSTDTQYFGPGTRLTVL.

V usage is TRBV5-8 and J usage is TRBJ1-5, with a weak D call TRBD1 (6 bases). The CDR3 is 15 amino acids. The V end lost 4 bases, the J end lost 1 base, and 12 bases lay between the germline ends. The germline CDR1 and CDR2 sequences are SGHTS and YDEGEE. The CDR3 loop is CASSGFRGSNQPQHF. The CDR3 nucleotides read TGTGCCAGCAGCGGATTCAGGGGAAGCAATCAGCCCCAGCATTTT.

About this clone itself: The sample contains more than one DNA sequence encoding this CDR3. The chain couples TRBV7-2 to TRBJ1-5; unclear D gene. With 5 bases removed from V and 1 base from J, the gap between germline ends came to 6 bases. This CDR3 comprises 13 residues. Per the germline V gene, CDR1 is SGHTA and CDR2 is FQGNSA. CDR3 sequence: CASSPDSNQPQHF. Written as DNA, the CDR3 is TGTGCCAGCAGCCCAGACAGCAATCAGCCCCAGCATTTT. Based on the CDR3 plus reference TRBV7-2 and TRBJ1-5, the full variable domain is GAGVSQSPSNKVTEKGKDVELRCDPISGHTALYWYRQSLGQGLEFLIYFQGNSAPDKSGLPSDRFSAERTGGSVSTLTIQRTQQEDSAVYLCASSPDSNQPQHFGDGTRLSIL.

Here the CDR3 reads CASSIQGTPTDTQYF. The CDR3 DNA reads TGTGCCAGTAGTATACAGGGGACTCCCACAGATACGCAGTATTTT. The rearrangement uses TRBV19 and TRBJ2-3; D is perhaps TRBD1 or TRBD2 (6 bases each). The CDR3 loop spans 15 amino acids. Germline V lookup: CDR1 LNHDA, CDR2 SQIVND (reference sequence). V gave up 2 bases and J gave up 2 bases, with 11 bases separating them.

This clone appeared once. The V gene is TRBV28, the J gene TRBJ1-5; 8 nucleotides match TRBD1. CDR1 is MDHEN, CDR2 SYDVKM, per germline. Trimming took 6 bases from V and 4 from J; bases not matched to a gene: 5. CDR3 length: 14 residues. For the CDR3, the DNA is TGTGCCAGCAGAAAACAGGGGGAGAATCAGCCCCAGCATTTT. Amino acids: CASRKQGENQPQHF.

This chain connects TRBV7-3 to TRBJ2-7; 9 nucleotides align to TRBD1. The CDR3 covers 15 residues. In germline, CDR1 is SGHTA, CDR2 FQGTGA. The J segment lost 2 bases and the V segment lost 5 bases, leaving 7 bases of the junction unmatched. The CDR3 spells CASSRAGTGTYEQYF. The CDR3 DNA reads as TGTGCCAGCAGCCGAGCCGGGACAGGGACCTACGAGCAGTACTTC.

This clone was seen just once. The genes are TRBV12-2 and TRBJ2-7; the table's D call, TRBD1, was not checked against the DNA. TRBV12-2 is flagged as a pseudogene. The length of the CDR3 is 17 residues. The CDR3 here is CASRLEAAGQGFHEQYF. In DNA form, the CDR3 reads TGTGCAAGTCGCTTAGAAGCAGCGGGACAGGGGTTCCACGAGCAGTACTTC.

The rearrangement joins TRBV6-5 to TRBJ1-2, with unresolved D. The germline gives CDR1 MNHEY, CDR2 SVGAGI. This CDR3 comprises 13 residues. Trimming took 4 bases from V and 4 from J, leaving 10 bases between them. CDR3 in DNA: TGTGCCAGCAGTTTCAGAGGTGGCTATGGCTACACCTTC. It specifies CASSFRGGYGYTF.

The chain employs TRBV5-6 and TRBJ2-7, with 8 bases that match TRBD2. V lost 4 bases and J lost 5; bases outside the gene matches: 11. This CDR3 has 15 amino acids. In germline, CDR1 is SGHDT, CDR2 YYEEEE. In nucleotides, the CDR3 is TGTGCCAGCAGCCAAGACCTGCGGGGGGTCAACGAGCAGTACTTC. It specifies CASSQDLRGVNEQYF.

In its sample, this clone was seen a few times. V gene TRBV28 combines with J gene TRBJ1-1; D is ambiguous. Per the germline V gene, CDR1 is MDHEN and CDR2 is SYDVKM. V lost 5 bases and J lost 5, with 18 bases in between. The CDR3 totals 15 residues. CDR3 protein: CASSPPEGMRTEAFF. In DNA, the CDR3 is TGTGCCAGCAGTCCCCCCGAAGGGATGAGGACTGAAGCTTTCTTT.

This rearrangement joins TRBV7-3 to TRBJ2-7, with D perhaps given as TRBD1 or TRBD2 (5 bases each). The V end lost 2 bases, the J end lost 2 bases, and 16 bases lay between the germline ends. CDR3 size: 16 residues. Germline CDR1 SGHTA, CDR2 FQGTGA. DNA for the CDR3: TGTGCCAGCAGCTTATCGGGACGGCAGGGAACCTACGAGCAGTACTTC. As protein: CASSLSGRQGTYEQYF.

V gene TRBV10-3 combines with J gene TRBJ2-5, with no clear D. The CDR3 loop spans 14 amino acids. Germline-derived CDR1 and CDR2 are ENHRY and SYGVKD. Trimming removed 0 bases from V and 2 bases from J, with 7 bases in between. The DNA for the CDR3 is TGTGCCATCAGTGAGTCGACCCCGCAAGAGACCCAGTACTTC. The encoded protein is CAISESTPQETQYF.

V usage is TRBV5-1 and J usage is TRBJ2-6, with TRBD1 identical over 7 bases. V lost 2 bases and J lost 3; bases outside the gene matches: 2. Germline V gene lookup returns CDR1 SGHRS and CDR2 YFSETQ. The CDR3 consists of 15 residues. The CDR3 spells CASSFDRVGANVLTF. Written as DNA, the CDR3 is TGCGCCAGCAGCTTTGACAGGGTTGGGGCCAACGTCCTGACTTTC.

The chain recombines TRBV28 with TRBJ2-3, with TRBD2 matching 7 bases. Unmatched junction bases numbered 5, after V lost 2 bases and J lost 0 bases. The CDR3 has 16 residues. The V gene's germline CDR1 is MDHEN and CDR2 SYDVKM. This chain's CDR3 is CASSLRRERSTDTQYF. Written as DNA, the CDR3 is TGTGCCAGCAGTTTAAGGCGGGAGAGGAGCACAGATACGCAGTATTTT.

The chain couples TRBV6-5 to TRBJ2-2; no firm D call. The CDR3 contains 14 residues. Germline CDR1 reads MNHEY; CDR2 reads SVGAGI. The ends were cut back, 3 bases at V and 3 bases at J, with 8 bases in the middle. The CDR3 here is CASSYLPHTGELFF. Here the CDR3 DNA reads TGTGCCAGCAGTTATCTTCCCCACACCGGGGAGCTGTTTTTT.

The V and J genes are TRBV30 and TRBJ1-2, with 8 positions matching TRBD1. The CDR3 is made up of 15 amino acids. CDR1 is GTSNPN, CDR2 SVGIG, per germline (reference sequence). V was pared by 1 base and J by 3 bases, with 7 bases of the junction left unmatched. CDR3 loop: CAWSGAGGAYYGYTF. In nucleotides, the CDR3 is TGTGCCTGGAGTGGAGCAGGGGGCGCCTACTATGGCTACACCTTC.

As concerns this clone: A read error may account for a junction end that differs from germline. The rearrangement joins TRBV7-9 to TRBJ2-3; D unclear. There are 14 residues in the CDR3. Germline values: CDR1 SEHNR, CDR2 FQNEAQ (reference sequence). The CDR3 reads CASSYPIRPDTQYF. The CDR3 DNA sequence: TGTGCTAGCAGCTACCCTATCCGCCCAGATACGCAGTATTTT.